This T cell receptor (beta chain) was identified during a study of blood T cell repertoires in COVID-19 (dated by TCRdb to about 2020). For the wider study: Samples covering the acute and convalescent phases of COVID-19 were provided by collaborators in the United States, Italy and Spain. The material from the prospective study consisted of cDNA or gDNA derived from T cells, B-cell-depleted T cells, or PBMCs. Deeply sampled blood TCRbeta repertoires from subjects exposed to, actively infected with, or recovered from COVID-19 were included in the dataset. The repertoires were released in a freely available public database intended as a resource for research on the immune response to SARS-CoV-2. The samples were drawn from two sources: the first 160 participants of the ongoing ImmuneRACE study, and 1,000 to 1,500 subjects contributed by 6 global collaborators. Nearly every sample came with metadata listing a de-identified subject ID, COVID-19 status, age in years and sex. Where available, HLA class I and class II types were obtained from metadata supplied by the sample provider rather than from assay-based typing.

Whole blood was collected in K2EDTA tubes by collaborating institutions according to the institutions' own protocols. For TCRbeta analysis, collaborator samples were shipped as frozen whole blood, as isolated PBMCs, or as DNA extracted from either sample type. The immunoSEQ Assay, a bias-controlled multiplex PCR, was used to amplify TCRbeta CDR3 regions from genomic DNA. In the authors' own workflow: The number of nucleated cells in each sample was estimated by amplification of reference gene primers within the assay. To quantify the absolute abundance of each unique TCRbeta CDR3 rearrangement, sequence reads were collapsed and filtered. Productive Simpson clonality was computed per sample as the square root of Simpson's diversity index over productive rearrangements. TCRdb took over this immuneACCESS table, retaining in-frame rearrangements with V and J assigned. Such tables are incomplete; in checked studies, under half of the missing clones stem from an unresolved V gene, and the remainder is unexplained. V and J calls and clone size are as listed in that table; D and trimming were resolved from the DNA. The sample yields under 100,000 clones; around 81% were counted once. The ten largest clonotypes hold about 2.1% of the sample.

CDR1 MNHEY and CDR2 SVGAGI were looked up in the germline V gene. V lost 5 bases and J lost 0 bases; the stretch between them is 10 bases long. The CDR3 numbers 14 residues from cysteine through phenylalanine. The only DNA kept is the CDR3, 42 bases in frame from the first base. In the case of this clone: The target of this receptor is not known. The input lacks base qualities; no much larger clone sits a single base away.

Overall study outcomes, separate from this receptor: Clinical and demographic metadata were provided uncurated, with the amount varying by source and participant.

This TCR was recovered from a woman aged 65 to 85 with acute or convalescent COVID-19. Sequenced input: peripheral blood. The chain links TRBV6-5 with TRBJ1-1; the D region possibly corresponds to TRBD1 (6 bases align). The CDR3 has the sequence CASSLGGMNTEAFF. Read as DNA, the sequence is TGTGCCAGCAGTCTAGGGGGAATGAACACTGAAGCTTTCTTT.